This T cell receptor beta chain was profiled in a study of shared clonotypes between healthy human individuals. Study-level findings and limits: Four donors shared 4.5% to 6.5% of their naive CD4 clonotypes. Generation of non-shared clonotypes was less probable than generation of clonotypes shared by all four donors. Few donors restricted represented genetic and exposure-history diversity.

Sequencing was performed with immunoSEQ multiplex PCR; in TCRdb, only in-frame clones are kept and a portion is missing. The sample has about a million clones, about 77% seen once. On this clone itself: Its antigen is not identified.

V dropped 1 base and J dropped 7 bases, with 13 bases sitting between them. The germline V gene encodes CDR1 LNHDA and CDR2 SQIVND (reference sequence). The CDR3 runs to 14 residues. The J gene is TRBJ1-2, the V gene TRBV19; a possible D gene is TRBD1 (5 bases). The sequenced sample was memory CD4+ T cells sorted from blood. Subset given: CD45RA-negative fraction. The receptor comes from a man younger than 35 in good health. CDR3 residues: CASSIGGALGGYTF. CDR3 DNA sequence: TGTGCCAGTAGTATAGGAGGGGCCCTCGGTGGCTACACCTTC.